This record covers a single T cell receptor beta chain. The data stem from a study of blood T cell repertoires in COVID-19. Those enrolled, adults aged roughly 18 to 89 years, came from some 23 US areas. Participants in the exposed group had met a COVID-19 case in the 2 weeks before joining the study. TCRdb keeps only in-frame clones here, not all; method: immunoSEQ multiplex PCR. The data show a few hundred thousand clones, roughly 88% seen once. Material: PBMCs or T cells enriched from blood (not recorded which). The TCR sequence derives from a woman between 35 and 50 years old who had been exposed to COVID-19.

The chain's CDR3 is CASSTQGRPGGYGYTF. The CDR3 coding sequence is TGTGCCAGCAGTACACAAGGACGACCGGGGGGCTATGGCTACACCTTC. V gene TRBV7-2 combines with J gene TRBJ1-2, with D possibly matching TRBD1 (5 bases). V lost 6 bases and J 4 bases, leaving 21 bases between the germline ends. Germline V gives CDR1 SGHTA, CDR2 FQGNSA. The CDR3 has 16 amino acids.